Each of the 5 T cell receptor beta chains below was sequenced from the same sample in a study of blood T cell repertoires in COVID-19. Method: immunoSEQ multiplex PCR; TCRdb's copy keeps in-frame clones and lacks some. The sample has 150,000 to 200,000 clones, approximately 86% seen once; the top ten hold around 1.5%. The sequenced material came from peripheral blood. Receptors were obtained from a woman between 45 and 60 years old with acute or convalescent COVID-19.

The chain combines TRBV7-9 with TRBJ1-6, with a possible D match to TRBD1 (6 bases). Per the germline V gene, CDR1 is SEHNR and CDR2 is FQNEAQ (reference sequence). The CDR3 spans 13 residues. V lost 5 bases to trimming and J lost 6 bases, with 8 bases between them. The CDR3 loop reads CASSVQGNSPLHF. CDR3 sequence (DNA): TGTGCCAGCAGCGTACAGGGTAATTCACCCCTCCACTTT.

The chain is built from TRBV19 and TRBJ2-7, with TRBD1 as a possible D gene (5 bases). The V gene lost 5 bases and the J gene lost 3 bases, with 17 bases spanning the gap. The CDR3 extends over 15 amino acids. The germline V gene has CDR1 LNHDA and CDR2 SQIVND (reference sequence). This CDR3 is CASSSHPPRDYEQYF. For the CDR3, the DNA is TGTGCCAGTAGTTCCCACCCCCCCAGGGACTACGAGCAGTACTTC.

This rearrangement joins TRBV11-2 to TRBJ2-3; 9 nucleotides align to TRBD2. The CDR3 is 16 residues long. V trimming: 5 bases; J trimming: 5 bases; junction bases outside the gene matches: 11. Germline V lookup: CDR1 SGHAT, CDR2 FQNNGV. The CDR3 coding sequence is TGTGCCAGCAGCCTAAGGTCTGCGGGGGGGTTAGATACGCAGTATTTT. The encoded protein is CASSLRSAGGLDTQYF.

CDR3 coding DNA: TGTGCCAGCAGCGTAGTGGGGGACACCTCCTACGAGCAGTACTTC. Its translation is CASSVVGDTSYEQYF. The genes are TRBV9 and TRBJ2-7; D perhaps matches TRBD1 (6 bases). Germline V gene sequence: CDR1 SGDLS, CDR2 YYNGEE. Trimming took 0 bases from V and 0 from J, leaving 10 bases between them. This CDR3 contains 15 residues. The full variable domain, its missing parts supplied by reference TRBV9 and TRBJ2-7, is DSGVTQTPKHLITATGQRVTLRCSPRSGDLSVYWYQQSLDQGLQFLIQYYNGEERAKGNILERFSAQQFPDLHSELNLSSLELGDSALYFCASSVVGDTSYEQYFGPGTRLTVT.

This clone showed up just once. The CDR3 DNA sequence: TGCGCCAGCAGCTTGGTGGTGGGCATGGCAGGAAACACCATATATTTT. It translates to CASSLVVGMAGNTIYF. V gene TRBV5-1 combines with J gene TRBJ1-3; D call uncertain. CDR3 size: 16 residues. V gave up 0 bases and J gave up 4 bases, with 14 bases separating them. CDR1 is SGHRS, CDR2 YFSETQ, per germline.